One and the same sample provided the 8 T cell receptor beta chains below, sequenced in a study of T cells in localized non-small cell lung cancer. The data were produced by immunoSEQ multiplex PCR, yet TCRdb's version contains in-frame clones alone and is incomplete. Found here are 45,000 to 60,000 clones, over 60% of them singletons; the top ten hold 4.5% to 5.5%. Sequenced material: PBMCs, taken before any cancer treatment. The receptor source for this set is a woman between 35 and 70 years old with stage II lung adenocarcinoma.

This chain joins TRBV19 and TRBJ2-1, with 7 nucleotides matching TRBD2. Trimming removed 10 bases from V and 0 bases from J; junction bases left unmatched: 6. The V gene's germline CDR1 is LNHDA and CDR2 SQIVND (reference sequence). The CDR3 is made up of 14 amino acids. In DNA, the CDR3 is TGTGCCACGCGGGGGAAAGGCTCCTACAATGAGCAGTTCTTC. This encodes CATRGKGSYNEQFF.

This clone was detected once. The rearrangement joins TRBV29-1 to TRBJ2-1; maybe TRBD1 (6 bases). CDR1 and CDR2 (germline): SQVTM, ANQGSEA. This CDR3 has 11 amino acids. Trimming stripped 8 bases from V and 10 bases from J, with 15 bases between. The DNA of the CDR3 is TGCAGCTCAACAGGGAGTAAGGAGCAGTTCTTC. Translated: CSSTGSKEQFF.

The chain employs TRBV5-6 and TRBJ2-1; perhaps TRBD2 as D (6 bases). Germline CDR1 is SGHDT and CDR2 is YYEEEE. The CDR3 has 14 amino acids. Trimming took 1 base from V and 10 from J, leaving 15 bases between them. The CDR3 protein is CASSLRAGGGEQFF. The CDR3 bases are TGTGCCAGCAGCTTGCGGGCAGGAGGAGGGGAGCAGTTCTTC.

The CDR3 region has the DNA TGTGCCAGCTCACCAGGGATGAACACTGAAGCTTTCTTT. Translating gives CASSPGMNTEAFF. The V and J genes are TRBV18 and TRBJ1-1; D uncertain. V lost 2 bases, J lost 0 bases, and 4 bases lay in between. The germline V gene encodes CDR1 KGHSH and CDR2 LQKENI. There are 13 residues in the CDR3. The whole variable domain, filled in from reference TRBV18 and TRBJ1-1, reads NAGVMQNPRHLVRRRGQEARLRCSPMKGHSHVYWYRQLPEEGLKFMVYLQKENIIDESGMPKERFSAEFPKEGPSILRIQQVVRGDSAAYFCASSPGMNTEAFFGQGTRLTVV.

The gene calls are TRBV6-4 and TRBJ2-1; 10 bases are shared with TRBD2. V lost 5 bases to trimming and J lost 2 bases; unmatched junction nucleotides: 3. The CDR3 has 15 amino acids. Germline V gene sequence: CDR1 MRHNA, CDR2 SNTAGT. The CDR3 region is CASSPLAGAYNEQFF. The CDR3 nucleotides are TGTGCCAGCAGTCCTCTAGCGGGGGCCTACAATGAGCAGTTCTTC.

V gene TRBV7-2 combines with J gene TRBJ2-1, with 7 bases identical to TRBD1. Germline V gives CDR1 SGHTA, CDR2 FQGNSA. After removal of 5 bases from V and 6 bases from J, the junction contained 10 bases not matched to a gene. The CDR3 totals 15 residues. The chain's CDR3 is CASSRGGQGPNEQFF. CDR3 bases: TGTGCCAGCAGCCGAGGGGGCCAGGGACCCAATGAGCAGTTCTTC.

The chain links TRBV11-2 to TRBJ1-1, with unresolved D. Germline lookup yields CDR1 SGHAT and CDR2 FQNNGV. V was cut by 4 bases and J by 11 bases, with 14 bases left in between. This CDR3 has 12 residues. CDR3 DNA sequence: TGTGCCAGCAGCTCCTCCGGGGTGGAGGCTTTCTTT. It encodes CASSSSGVEAFF.

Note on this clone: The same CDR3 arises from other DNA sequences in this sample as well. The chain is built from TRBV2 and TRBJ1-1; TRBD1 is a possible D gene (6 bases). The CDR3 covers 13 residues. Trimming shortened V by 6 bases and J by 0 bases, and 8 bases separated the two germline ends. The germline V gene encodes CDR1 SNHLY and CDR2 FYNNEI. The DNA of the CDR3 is TGTGCCAGCAGCACAGGGTTGAACACTGAAGCTTTCTTT. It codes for CASSTGLNTEAFF. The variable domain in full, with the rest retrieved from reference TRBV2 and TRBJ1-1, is EPEVTQTPSHQVTQMGQEVILRCVPISNHLYFYWYRQILGQKVEFLVSFYNNEISEKSEIFDDQFSVERPDGSNFTLKIRSTKLEDSAMYFCASSTGLNTEAFFGQGTRLTVV.